Detailed here is one T cell receptor (beta chain). Its antigen is not yet known. Base-call qualities are not available, and no considerably larger clone is one nucleotide away. Collaborating institutions collected whole blood in K2EDTA tubes following their own protocols. For TCRbeta analysis, collaborator samples were shipped as frozen whole blood, as isolated PBMCs, or as DNA extracted from either sample type. The sample belongs to a study of blood T cell repertoires in COVID-19 (TCRdb year 2020). Study-level background: Samples covering the acute and convalescent phases of COVID-19 were provided by collaborators in the United States, Italy and Spain. The material from the prospective study consisted of cDNA or gDNA derived from T cells, B-cell-depleted T cells, or PBMCs. Subjects who had been exposed to COVID-19, were actively infected with it, or had recovered from it provided the deeply sampled blood TCRbeta repertoires that made up the dataset. The repertoires were made available in a free public database intended to serve as a resource for research on the immune response to SARS-CoV-2. Samples came from the ongoing ImmuneRACE study (first 160 participants) plus 1,254 subjects from 6 global collaborators. A de-identified subject ID, COVID-19 status, age in years and sex were almost always included in the sample metadata. Where available, HLA class I and class II types were obtained from metadata supplied by the sample provider rather than from assay-based typing. Beyond this particular receptor, the publication reports: The amount of clinical and demographic metadata varied by source and participant and was provided uncurated.

TCRbeta CDR3 regions were amplified from genomic DNA by means of the immunoSEQ Assay, a bias-controlled multiplex PCR. Per the authors' processing: Nucleated cell counts per sample were estimated from amplification of reference gene primers within the assay. To quantify the absolute abundance of each unique TCRbeta CDR3 rearrangement, sequence reads were collapsed and filtered. For each sample, productive Simpson clonality was calculated as the square root of Simpson's diversity index across productive rearrangements. TCRdb limited this immuneACCESS table to in-frame rearrangements with V and J called. A share of clones is missing; checked studies link under half to unresolved V genes, and the rest is unexplained. V and J calls and clone size are as listed in that table; D and trimming were resolved from the DNA. For this sample there are about 240,000 clones; about 86% appear just once. 6.2% of the sample is in the top ten clones.

The CDR3 runs 12 amino acids, cysteine and phenylalanine included. Left in the record is the CDR3 DNA by itself, 36 bases read in frame from the first base. As encoded in the germline V gene, CDR1 is MDHEN while CDR2 is SYDVKM. Between the V and J ends, shortened by 6 bases and 4 bases respectively, the junction contains 7 bases. Sequencing input: peripheral blood. The receptor chain draws on TRBV28 and TRBJ1-5, with the D gene not confidently named. This sequence was found in a man in his sixties with acute or convalescent COVID-19. The CDR3 is CASRSLNQPQHF. The DNA reads as follows: TGTGCCAGCAGGTCTCTAAATCAGCCCCAGCATTTT.